This T cell receptor beta chain was documented in a study of blood T cell repertoires in COVID-19. The wider study: The origin of the acute and convalescent COVID-19 samples was the United States, Italy and Spain. Sample material is recorded as cDNA or gDNA derived from T cells, B-cell-depleted T cells, or PBMCs.

Sequencing was performed with immunoSEQ multiplex PCR; in TCRdb, only in-frame clones are kept and a portion is missing. The table records over 85,000 clones, 70% to 90% of them present only once. V lost 3 bases to trimming and J lost 4 bases, with 15 bases between them. The CDR3 has 15 residues. The germline CDR1 and CDR2 sequences are MGHRA and YSYEKL. Input material: peripheral blood. The V call is TRBV4-1, the J call TRBJ1-2, with D possibly matching TRBD1 (5 bases). The receptor was derived from a human donor in a cohort sampled during active COVID-19. This chain's CDR3 is CASSQAGGASYGYTF. The CDR3 nucleotides read TGCGCCAGCAGCCAGGCCGGAGGGGCTAGCTATGGCTACACCTTC.